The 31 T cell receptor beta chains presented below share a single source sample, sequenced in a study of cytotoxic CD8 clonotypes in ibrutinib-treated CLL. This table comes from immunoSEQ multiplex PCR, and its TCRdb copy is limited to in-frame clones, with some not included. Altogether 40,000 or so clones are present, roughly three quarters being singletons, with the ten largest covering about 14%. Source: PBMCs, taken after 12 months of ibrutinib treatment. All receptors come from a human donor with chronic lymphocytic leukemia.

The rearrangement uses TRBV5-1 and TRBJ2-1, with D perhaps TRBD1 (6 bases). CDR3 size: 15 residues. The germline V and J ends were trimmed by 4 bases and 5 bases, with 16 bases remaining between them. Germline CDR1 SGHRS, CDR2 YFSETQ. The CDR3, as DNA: TGCGCCAGCAGCATGGACAGCCCGACCCACAATGAGCAGTTCTTC. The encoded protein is CASSMDSPTHNEQFF.

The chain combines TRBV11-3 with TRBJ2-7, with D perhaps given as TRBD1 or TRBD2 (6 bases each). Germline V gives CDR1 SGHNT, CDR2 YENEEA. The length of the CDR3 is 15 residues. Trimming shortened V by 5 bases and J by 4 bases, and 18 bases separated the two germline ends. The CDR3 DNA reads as TGTGCCAGCAGCCCCGGGGGCGGGGACTCGTACGAGCAGTACTTC. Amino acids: CASSPGGGDSYEQYF. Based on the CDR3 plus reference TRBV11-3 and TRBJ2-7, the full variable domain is EAGVVQSPRYKIIEKKQPVAFWCNPISGHNTLYWYLQNLGQGPELLIRYENEEAVDDSQLPKDRFSAERLKGVDSTLKIQPAELGDSAVYLCASSPGGGDSYEQYFGPGTRLTVT.

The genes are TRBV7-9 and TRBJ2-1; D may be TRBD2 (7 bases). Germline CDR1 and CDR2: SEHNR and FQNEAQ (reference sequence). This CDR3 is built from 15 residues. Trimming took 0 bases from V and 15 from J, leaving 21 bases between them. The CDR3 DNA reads TGTGCCAGCAGCTTAGCTGACCTTGGAGGGGGGGCGGCGTTCTTC. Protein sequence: CASSLADLGGGAAFF.

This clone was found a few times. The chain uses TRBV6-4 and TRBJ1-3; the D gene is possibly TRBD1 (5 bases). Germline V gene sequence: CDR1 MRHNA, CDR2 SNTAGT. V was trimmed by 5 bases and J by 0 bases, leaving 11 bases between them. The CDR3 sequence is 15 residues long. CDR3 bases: TGTGCCAGCAGTCGGGACGCCAACTCTGGAAACACCATATATTTT. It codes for CASSRDANSGNTIYF.

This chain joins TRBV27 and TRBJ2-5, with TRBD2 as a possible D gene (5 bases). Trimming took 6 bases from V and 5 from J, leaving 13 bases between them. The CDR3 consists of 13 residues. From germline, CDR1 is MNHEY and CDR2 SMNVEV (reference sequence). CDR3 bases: TGTGCCAGCAGCCCGTGGGAGTCCGAGACCCAGTACTTC. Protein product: CASSPWESETQYF.

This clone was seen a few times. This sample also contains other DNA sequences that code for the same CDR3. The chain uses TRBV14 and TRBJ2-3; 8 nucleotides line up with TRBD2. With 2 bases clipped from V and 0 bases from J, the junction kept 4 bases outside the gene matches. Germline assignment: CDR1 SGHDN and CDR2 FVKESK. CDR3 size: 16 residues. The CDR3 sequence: CASSQLAGTSTDTQYF. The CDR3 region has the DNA TGTGCCAGCAGCCAATTAGCGGGAACTAGCACAGATACGCAGTATTTT.

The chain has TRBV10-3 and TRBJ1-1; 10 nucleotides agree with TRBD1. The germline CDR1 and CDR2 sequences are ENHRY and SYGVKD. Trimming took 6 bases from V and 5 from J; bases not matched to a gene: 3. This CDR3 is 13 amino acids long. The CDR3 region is CAISRTGGTEAFF. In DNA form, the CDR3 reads TGTGCCATCAGCCGGACAGGGGGAACTGAAGCTTTCTTT.

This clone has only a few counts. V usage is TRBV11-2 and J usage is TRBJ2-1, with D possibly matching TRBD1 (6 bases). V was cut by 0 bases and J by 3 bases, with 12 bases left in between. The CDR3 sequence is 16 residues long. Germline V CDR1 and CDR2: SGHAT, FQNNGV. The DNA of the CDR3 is TGTGCCAGCAGCTTAGACGATGACAGGTTCTACAATGAGCAGTTCTTC. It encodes CASSLDDDRFYNEQFF. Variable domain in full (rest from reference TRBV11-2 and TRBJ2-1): EAGVAQSPRYKIIEKRQSVAFWCNPISGHATLYWYQQILGQGPKLLIQFQNNGVVDDSQLPKDRFSAERLKGVDSTLKIQPAKLEDSAVYLCASSLDDDRFYNEQFFGPGTRLTVL.

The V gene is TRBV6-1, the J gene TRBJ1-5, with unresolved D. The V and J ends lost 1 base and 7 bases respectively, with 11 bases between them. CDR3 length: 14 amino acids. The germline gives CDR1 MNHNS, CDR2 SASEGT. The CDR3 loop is CASSEGIAGQPQHF. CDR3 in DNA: TGTGCCAGCAGTGAAGGCATCGCGGGGCAGCCCCAGCATTTT.

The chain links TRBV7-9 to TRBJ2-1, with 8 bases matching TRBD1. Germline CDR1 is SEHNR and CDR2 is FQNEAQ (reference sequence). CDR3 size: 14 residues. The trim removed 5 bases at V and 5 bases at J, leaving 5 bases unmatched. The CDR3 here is CASSSQQGDNEQFF. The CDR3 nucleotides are TGTGCCAGCAGCAGCCAACAGGGGGACAATGAGCAGTTCTTC. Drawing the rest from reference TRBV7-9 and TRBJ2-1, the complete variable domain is DTGVSQNPRHKITKRGQNVTFRCDPISEHNRLYWYRQTLGQGPEFLTYFQNEAQLEKSRLLSDRFSAERPKGSFSTLEIQRTEQGDSAMYLCASSSQQGDNEQFFGPGTRLTVL.

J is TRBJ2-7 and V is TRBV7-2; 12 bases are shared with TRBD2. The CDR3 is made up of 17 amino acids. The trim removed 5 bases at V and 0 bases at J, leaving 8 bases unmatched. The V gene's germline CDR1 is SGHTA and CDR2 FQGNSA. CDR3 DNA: TGTGCCAGCAGCCCGGGACTAGCGGGCCTTAGCTCCTACGAGCAGTACTTC. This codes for CASSPGLAGLSSYEQYF.

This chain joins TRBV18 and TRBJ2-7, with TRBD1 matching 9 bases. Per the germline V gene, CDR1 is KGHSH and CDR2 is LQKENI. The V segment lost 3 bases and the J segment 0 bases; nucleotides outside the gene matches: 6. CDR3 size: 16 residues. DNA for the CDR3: TGTGCCAGCTCACCTCGGGACAGGGTTAACTCCTACGAGCAGTACTTC. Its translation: CASSPRDRVNSYEQYF.

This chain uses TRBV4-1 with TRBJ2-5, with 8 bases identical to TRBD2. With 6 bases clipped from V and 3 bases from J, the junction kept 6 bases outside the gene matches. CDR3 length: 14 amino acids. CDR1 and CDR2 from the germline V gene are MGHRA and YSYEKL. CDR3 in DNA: TGCGCCAGCAGACAGGTAGCGGGAAAAGAGACCCAGTACTTC. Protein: CASRQVAGKETQYF.

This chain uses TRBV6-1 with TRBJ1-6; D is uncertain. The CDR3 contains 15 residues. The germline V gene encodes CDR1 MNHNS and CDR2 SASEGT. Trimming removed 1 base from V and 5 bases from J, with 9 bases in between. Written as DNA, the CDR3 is TGTGCCAGCAGTGAAGGTCCCGGGGATAATTCACCCCTCCACTTT. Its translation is CASSEGPGDNSPLHF.

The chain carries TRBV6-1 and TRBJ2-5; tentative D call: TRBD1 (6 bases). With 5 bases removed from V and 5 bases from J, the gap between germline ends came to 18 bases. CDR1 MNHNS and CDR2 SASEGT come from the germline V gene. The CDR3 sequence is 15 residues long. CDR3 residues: CASSLGARGGETQYF. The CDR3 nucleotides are TGTGCCAGCAGTCTAGGTGCCAGGGGTGGGGAGACCCAGTACTTC.

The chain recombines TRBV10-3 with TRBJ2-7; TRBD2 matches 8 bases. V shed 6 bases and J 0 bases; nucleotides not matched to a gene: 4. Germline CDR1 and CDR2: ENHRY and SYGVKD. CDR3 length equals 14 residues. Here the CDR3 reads CAIRLLADSYEQYF. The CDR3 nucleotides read TGTGCCATCAGGTTACTAGCGGACTCCTACGAGCAGTACTTC.

CDR3 nucleotide sequence: TGTGCCAGCAGTGAGTATCGAACAGGGGCCTATGGCTACACCTTC. Translated, it gives CASSEYRTGAYGYTF. J is TRBJ1-2 and V is TRBV6-1; 7 nucleotides align to TRBD1. This CDR3 has 15 residues. V lost 3 bases and J lost 4; bases outside the gene matches: 8. From germline, CDR1 is MNHNS and CDR2 SASEGT.

CDR3 amino acids: CASTYSNNGRYEQYF. As DNA, the CDR3 is TGTGCCAGCACCTACTCCAACAACGGGCGCTACGAGCAGTACTTC. The V gene is TRBV6-5, the J gene TRBJ2-7; D unclear. V was clipped by 7 bases and J by 3 bases, with 19 bases between them. In germline, CDR1 is MNHEY, CDR2 SVGAGI. CDR3 length equals 15 residues.

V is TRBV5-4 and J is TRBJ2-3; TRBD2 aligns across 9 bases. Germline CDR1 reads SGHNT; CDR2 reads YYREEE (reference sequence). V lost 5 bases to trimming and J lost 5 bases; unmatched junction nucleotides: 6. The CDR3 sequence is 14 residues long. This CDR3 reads CASRTVLAGDTQYF. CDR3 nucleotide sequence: TGTGCCAGCAGGACGGTACTAGCGGGAGATACGCAGTATTTT.

The CDR3 protein is CATSRDAGEKLFF. DNA of the CDR3: TGTGCCACCAGCAGAGACGCAGGAGAAAAACTGTTTTTT. The chain uses TRBV15 and TRBJ1-4; no reliable D call. Per germline, CDR1 LNHNV and CDR2 YYDKDF (reference sequence). There are 13 residues in the CDR3. The V gene lost 0 bases and the J gene lost 8 bases, with 7 bases spanning the gap. The variable domain in full, with the rest retrieved from reference TRBV15 and TRBJ1-4, is DAMVIQNPRYQVTQFGKPVTLSCSQTLNHNVMYWYQQKSSQAPKLLFHYYDKDFNNEADTPDNFQSRRPNTSFCFLDIRSPGLGDTAMYLCATSRDAGEKLFFGSGTQLSVL.

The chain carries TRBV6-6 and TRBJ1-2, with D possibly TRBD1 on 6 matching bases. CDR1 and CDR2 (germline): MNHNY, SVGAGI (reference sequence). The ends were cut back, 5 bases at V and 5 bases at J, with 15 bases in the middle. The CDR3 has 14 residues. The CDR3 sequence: CASSQQGDRYGYTF. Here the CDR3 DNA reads TGTGCCAGCAGTCAACAGGGTGATCGGTATGGCTACACCTTC.

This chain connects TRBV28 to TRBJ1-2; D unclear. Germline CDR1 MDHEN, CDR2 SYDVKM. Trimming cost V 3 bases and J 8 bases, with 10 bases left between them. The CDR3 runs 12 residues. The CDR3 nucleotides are TGTGCCAGCAGTTTCAAGGCTTTCGGCTACACCTTC. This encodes CASSFKAFGYTF.

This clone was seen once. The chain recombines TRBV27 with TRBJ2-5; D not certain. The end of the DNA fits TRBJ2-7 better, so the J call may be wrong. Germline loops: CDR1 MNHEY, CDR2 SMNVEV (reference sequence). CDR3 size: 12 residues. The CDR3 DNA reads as TGTGCCAGCAGTTCTTCAGTTTACGAGCAGTACTTC. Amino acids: CASSSSVYEQYF.

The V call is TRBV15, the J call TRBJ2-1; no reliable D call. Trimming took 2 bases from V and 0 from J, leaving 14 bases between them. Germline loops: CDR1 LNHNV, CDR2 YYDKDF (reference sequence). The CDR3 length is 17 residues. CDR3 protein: CATSRSRTSSSYNEQFF. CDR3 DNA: TGTGCCACCAGCAGATCTCGGACGTCTAGCTCCTACAATGAGCAGTTCTTC.

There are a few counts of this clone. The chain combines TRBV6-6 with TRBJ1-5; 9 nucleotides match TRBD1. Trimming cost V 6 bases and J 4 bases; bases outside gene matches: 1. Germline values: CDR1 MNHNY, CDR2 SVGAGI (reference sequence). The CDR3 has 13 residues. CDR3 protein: CASRGQGNQPQHF. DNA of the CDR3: TGTGCCAGCAGAGGACAGGGGAATCAGCCCCAGCATTTT.

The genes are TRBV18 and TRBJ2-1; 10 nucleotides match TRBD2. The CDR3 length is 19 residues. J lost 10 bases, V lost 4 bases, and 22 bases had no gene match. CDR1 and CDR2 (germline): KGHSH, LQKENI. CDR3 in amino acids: CASSLKAGALAGESIEQFF. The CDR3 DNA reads TGTGCCAGCTCACTTAAAGCGGGGGCCCTAGCGGGAGAAAGTATCGAGCAGTTCTTC.

CDR3 residues: CASSLSIVRGVYNEQFF. CDR3 nucleotides: TGTGCCAGCAGCCTCTCCATCGTTAGGGGGGTATACAATGAGCAGTTCTTC. The J gene is TRBJ2-1, the V gene TRBV11-2; D possibly uses TRBD1 or TRBD2 (6 bases each). Per the germline V gene, CDR1 is SGHAT and CDR2 is FQNNGV. The CDR3 extends over 17 amino acids. Trimming pared 5 bases from V and 4 bases from J, leaving 21 bases between.

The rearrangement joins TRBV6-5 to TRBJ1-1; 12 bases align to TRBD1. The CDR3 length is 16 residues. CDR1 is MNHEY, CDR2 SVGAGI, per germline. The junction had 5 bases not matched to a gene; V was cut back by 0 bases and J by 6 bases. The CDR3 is CASSYSRDRGQAEAFF. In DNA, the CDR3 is TGTGCCAGCAGTTACTCGAGGGACAGGGGGCAAGCTGAAGCTTTCTTT.

In DNA form, the CDR3 reads TGTGCCAGCAGTTTCCCTCAGGGGTCGGCGGGGGAGCAGTACTTC. Translation: CASSFPQGSAGEQYF. The chain joins TRBV28 to TRBJ2-7; D tentatively reads TRBD1 or TRBD2 (6 bases each). Germline CDR1 is MDHEN and CDR2 is SYDVKM. V was shortened by 3 bases and J by 7 bases, with 19 bases between the two germline ends. The CDR3 is 15 residues long.

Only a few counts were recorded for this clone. CDR3 DNA sequence: TGTGCCAGCAGCAAAGAACGGCAGAGGCTAGCTCGGTTAGATACGCAGTATTTT. Its translation is CASSKERQRLARLDTQYF. V and J are TRBV21-1 and TRBJ2-3; TRBD2, the D gene given by the table, was not confirmed from the DNA. TRBV21-1 is tagged as a pseudogene. This CDR3 has 18 residues.

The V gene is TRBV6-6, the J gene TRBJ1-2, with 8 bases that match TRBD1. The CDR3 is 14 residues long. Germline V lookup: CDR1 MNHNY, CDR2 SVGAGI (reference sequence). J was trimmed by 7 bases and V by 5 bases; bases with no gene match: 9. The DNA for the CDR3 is TGTGCCAGCAGTCTACCGGGACAGGAGATTGGCTACACCTTC. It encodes CASSLPGQEIGYTF.